These T cell receptor beta chains were read from a single sample in a study of OX40 agonist ivuxolimab in advanced cancers. Clones were sequenced by immunoSEQ multiplex PCR, and TCRdb holds only the in-frame ones, with some missing. The repertoire has some 58,000 clones, about 90% of them found once; the top ten carry roughly an eighth. Source: CD4+ or CD8+ T cells sorted from blood, taken in a trial of the OX40 agonist ivuxolimab. These receptors originate from an adult with an advanced solid tumor such as melanoma, head and neck, liver or kidney cancer. CDR3s include the opening cysteine and the closing phenylalanine or tryptophan. A D gene is named only where the DNA matches it firmly. Clone size is not always given. Where it is, it says once, few, many or a class for expanded clones.

TRBV5-1	TRBD2	TRBJ2-1	-	TGCGCCAGCAGCTCCCGACTAGCGGGAGAAGATGAGCAGTTCTTC	CASSSRLAGEDEQFF
TRBV27	-	TRBJ2-2	-	TGTGCCAGCAGTCCCACTAGGTACACCGGGGAGCTGTTTTTT	CASSPTRYTGELFF
TRBV6-1	-	TRBJ2-1	once	TGTGCCAGCAGTGATGGTTTCAGACAGCCTTACAATGAGCAGTTCTTC	CASSDGFRQPYNEQFF
TRBV7-3	-	TRBJ2-3	-	TGTGCCAGCAGCTTAAGTGGCGGTTCGGGGGATACGCAGTATTTT	CASSLSGGSGDTQYF
TRBV25-1	TRBD1	TRBJ2-7	-	TGTGCCAGCAGTGAACAGGGGGCGGGCTACGAGCAGTACTTC	CASSEQGAGYEQYF
TRBV2	-	TRBJ1-2	-	TGTGCCAGCAGTGACCTTAACACGACCCACTCCTATGGCTACACCTTC	CASSDLNTTHSYGYTF
TRBV9	-	TRBJ2-7	-	TGTGCCAGCAGCGTAGAGCCGACAGCCTACGAGCAGTACTTC	CASSVEPTAYEQYF
TRBV7-8	TRBD2	TRBJ2-2	-	TGTGCCAGCAGCTCCAACCCCATAGGGAGGGCGAACACCGGGGAGCTGTTTTTT	CASSSNPIGRANTGELFF
TRBV9	TRBD1	TRBJ1-2	-	TGTGCCAGCAGCACAGGGGGCGCCGGGTATGGCTACACCTTC	CASSTGGAGYGYTF
TRBV18	-	TRBJ1-5	-	TGTGCCAGCTCACCACTGGGGGCGGGAAGCAATCAGCCCCAGCATTTT	CASSPLGAGSNQPQHF
TRBV28	-	TRBJ1-5	-	TGTGCCAGCAGACGCCGTGTCTCTAAGTCTGGCAATCAGCCCCAGCATTTT	CASRRRVSKSGNQPQHF
TRBV5-6	TRBD1	TRBJ1-5	-	TGTGCCAGCAGCTTGGGGACAGGTGGGGATAGCAATCAGCCCCAGCATTTT	CASSLGTGGDSNQPQHF
TRBV4-2	TRBD2	TRBJ2-3	-	TGTGCCAGCAGCCAAGATGGGCCTAGCGGGAGCACAGATACGCAGTATTTT	CASSQDGPSGSTDTQYF
TRBV7-9	TRBD1	TRBJ2-7	-	TGTGCCAGCAGGCCGGACAGGGGGTCCTACGAGCAGTACTTC	CASRPDRGSYEQYF
TRBV4-2	-	TRBJ2-1	-	TGTGCCAGCAGCCATTATTCGGGCCCCCCCTACAATGAGCAGTTCTTC	CASSHYSGPPYNEQFF
TRBV27	TRBD2	TRBJ2-2	-	TGTGCCAGCAGTTTAAGCGGGAGTAGCCCCGGGGAGCTGTTTTTT	CASSLSGSSPGELFF
TRBV7-2	-	TRBJ1-2	-	TGTGCCAGCAGCTTAACCCGCTCCAGTGGCTACACCTTC	CASSLTRSSGYTF
TRBV2	-	TRBJ1-1	few	TGTGCCAGCAGTGAATCTCTGGTTTGGGGTAACACTGAAGCTTTCTTT	CASSESLVWGNTEAFF
TRBV19	-	TRBJ1-4	-	TGTGCCAGTAGTGATAGGGAAAAACTGTTTTTT	CASSDREKLFF
TRBV18	TRBD2	TRBJ2-1	-	TGTGCCAGCCGTCAACTAGCGGGAGGGGGTTACAATGAGCAGTTCTTC	CASRQLAGGGYNEQFF
TRBV6-5	-	TRBJ2-1	-	TGTGCCAGCAGTCAGAACAATCGACAAAACAATGAGCAGTTCTTC	CASSQNNRQNNEQFF
TRBV7-3	-	TRBJ2-2	-	TGTGCCAGTGGACTGGACGCGAACACCGGGGAGCTGTTTTTT	CASGLDANTGELFF
TRBV5-1	TRBD1	TRBJ1-1	-	TGCGCCAGCAGATCCCAAGGACAGGGTGGGAACACTGAAGCTTTCTTT	CASRSQGQGGNTEAFF
TRBV5-1	-	TRBJ2-6	-	TGCGCCAGCAGTAGTCTCGGAACACCCTCTGGGGCCAACGTCCTGACTTTC	CASSSLGTPSGANVLTF
TRBV7-9	-	TRBJ2-3	few	TGTGCCAGCAGCCAGGGAGATACGCAGTATTTT	CASSQGDTQYF
TRBV19	TRBD1	TRBJ1-2	-	TGTGCCAGTAGGGACAGGGGGCTGGTCTATGGCTACACCTTC	CASRDRGLVYGYTF
TRBV5-6	TRBD1	TRBJ2-7	-	TGTGCCAGCAGCTTTTACAGGGGAGCCTACGAGCAGTACTTC	CASSFYRGAYEQYF
TRBV6-5	-	TRBJ1-1	-	TGTGCCAGCAGGCGGGGACAGAACACTGAAGCTTTCTTT	CASRRGQNTEAFF
TRBV5-1	-	TRBJ2-2	few	TGCGCCAGCAGCTTGTTGGGACAAAACACCGGGGAGCTGTTTTTT	CASSLLGQNTGELFF
TRBV7-9	-	TRBJ1-5	-	TGTGCCAGCAGCTTAACAGGAAAGGGCAATCAGCCCCAGCATTTT	CASSLTGKGNQPQHF
TRBV19	-	TRBJ2-3	-	TGTGCCAGTAGTAATCAGGGTACCACAGATACGCAGTATTTT	CASSNQGTTDTQYF
TRBV19	-	TRBJ1-5	-	TGTGCCAGTAGTCCCCCGAACCGAGCTGGCAATCAGCCCCAGCATTTT	CASSPPNRAGNQPQHF
TRBV15	TRBD1	TRBJ2-2	-	TGTGCCACCAGCAGAGCCCGACCGGGACAGGGAACGAGGAAGAACACCGGGGAGCTGTTTTTT	CATSRARPGQGTRKNTGELFF
TRBV20-1	-	TRBJ1-2	-	TGCAGTGCCATAGGTCCTGATGACTACACCTTC	CSAIGPDDYTF
TRBV6-1	-	TRBJ1-5	few	TGTGCCAGCAGAATGGATCAACCCGTACCTCAGCCCCAGCATTTT	CASRMDQPVPQPQHF
TRBV19	TRBD1	TRBJ2-2	-	TGTGCCAGTCGCCGGGACAGACACACCGGGGAGCTGTTTTTT	CASRRDRHTGELFF
TRBV7-9	TRBD2	TRBJ2-7	-	TGTGCCAGCAGCTTCCTCTTAGGCGGGGGCGAGCAGTACTTC	CASSFLLGGGEQYF
TRBV4-1	TRBD1	TRBJ2-3	-	TGCGCCAGCAGCCAAGCGGGCCAGGGGGCAGATACGCAGTATTTT	CASSQAGQGADTQYF
TRBV7-9	-	TRBJ2-1	-	TGTGCCAGCAGCTTCTCACTAGTGGGGACGCTCTTC	CASSFSLVGTLF
TRBV28	-	TRBJ2-7	-	TGTGCCAGCTTGCCCCGGGGCGGGCATTCTTACGAGCAGTACTTC	CASLPRGGHSYEQYF
TRBV9	-	TRBJ2-2	-	TGTGCCAGCAGCGTAGTAGGGTCGAACACCGGGGAGCTGTTTTTT	CASSVVGSNTGELFF
TRBV7-9	-	TRBJ1-2	-	TGTGCCAGCAGCTTGGGGGGCTGGGACGGCTACACCTTC	CASSLGGWDGYTF
TRBV6-6	-	TRBJ2-5	-	TGTGCCAGCAGTTTCACAAATCCGGAGACCCAGTACTTC	CASSFTNPETQYF
TRBV6-5	-	TRBJ1-4	-	TGTGCCAGCAGTTCTCAGGGTTTATGGGAAAAACTGTTTTTT	CASSSQGLWEKLFF
TRBV19	-	TRBJ1-5	-	TGTGCCAGTAGCTTCGGAGGGTGGGGCAATCAGCCCCAGCATTTT	CASSFGGWGNQPQHF
TRBV13	TRBD2	TRBJ2-1	-	TGTGCCAGCAGCCTCCTAGCGGGAGGGCCCCGGGTTGTCCCCAATGAGCAGTTCTTC	CASSLLAGGPRVVPNEQFF
TRBV5-6	TRBD1	TRBJ2-1	-	TGTGCCAGCCTACTCCCCGGGACAGCATACAATGAGCAGTTCTTC	CASLLPGTAYNEQFF
TRBV2	-	TRBJ1-4	-	TGTGCCAGCAAGAGGCGGGGAGCTAATGAAAAACTGTTTTTT	CASKRRGANEKLFF
TRBV10-3	TRBD1	TRBJ1-2	-	TGTGCCATCAGGGACAGGGCTAACTATGGCTACACCTTC	CAIRDRANYGYTF
TRBV2	-	TRBJ2-1	-	TGTGCCAGCAGGGGGCTGGAGGTCAAGCAGTTCTTC	CASRGLEVKQFF
TRBV28	-	TRBJ2-1	-	TGTGCCAGCAGGTCATACAATGAGCAGTTCTTC	CASRSYNEQFF
TRBV28	-	TRBJ2-3	-	TGTGCCAGCAGTTCCCTACCGTCCGGCACAGATACGCAGTATTTT	CASSSLPSGTDTQYF
TRBV7-9	-	TRBJ1-3	-	TGTGCCAGCAGCTTAAAGGACAGTCTTTCCGGAAACACCATATATTTT	CASSLKDSLSGNTIYF
TRBV18	TRBD2	TRBJ2-1	-	TGTGCCAGCTCACGCACGGGAGGCTACAATGAGCAGTTCTTC	CASSRTGGYNEQFF
TRBV5-6	TRBD2	TRBJ2-2	-	TGTGCCAGCAGCTTGGTCCTAGCGGGAGTTGCCGGGGAGCTGTTTTTT	CASSLVLAGVAGELFF